One sample yielded the 2 T cell receptor beta chains listed below, sequenced in a study of cytomegalovirus exposure and HLA in healthy donors. Primers for the PCR totalled 60 Vbeta and 13 Jbeta. Generated by immunoSEQ multiplex PCR, the TCRdb table keeps only in-frame clones and is missing some. The sample lists over 75,000 clones; about 80% were seen once. Sequences were obtained from PBMCs. These TCRs come from a man between 60 and 75 years old in good health and CMV-seropositive.

This clone has more than one count but fewer than ten. This chain links TRBV7-9 with TRBJ2-7; a possible D gene is TRBD1 (6 bases). This CDR3 comprises 13 residues. Looked up from germline, CDR1 is SEHNR and CDR2 is FQNEAQ (reference sequence). Trimming stripped 4 bases from V and 5 bases from J, with 12 bases between. The CDR3 here is CASSYEGVNEQYF. For the CDR3, the DNA is TGTGCCAGCAGCTACGAGGGGGTTAACGAGCAGTACTTC.

The rearrangement links TRBV5-6 to TRBJ2-3; possible D gene TRBD2, 6 bases. The CDR3 is made up of 16 amino acids. The V end was cut by 0 bases, the J end by 6 bases, with 17 bases between. CDR1 is SGHDT, CDR2 YYEEEE, per germline. The CDR3 is CASSLENLGGWDTQYF. CDR3 DNA: TGTGCCAGCAGCTTGGAGAACCTGGGGGGTTGGGATACGCAGTATTTT. The full variable domain, its missing parts supplied by reference TRBV5-6 and TRBJ2-3, is DAGVTQSPTHLIKTRGQQVTLRCSPKSGHDTVSWYQQALGQGPQFIFQYYEEEERQRGNFPDRFSGHQFPNYSSELNVNALLLGDSALYLCASSLENLGGWDTQYFGPGTRLTVL.